The 9 T cell receptor beta chains listed next were all sequenced from one sample in a study of T cell clonality in common variable immunodeficiency. Sequenced by immunoSEQ multiplex PCR; TCRdb stores in-frame clones only, minus some. Altogether 14,000 or so clones were found in the sample, and no singletons occur. Findings of the study overall: In common variable immunodeficiency, TCR beta chains reportedly carried fewer deletions and N-nucleotide insertions.

No cognate antigen is known for these TCRs. The specimen sequenced was peripheral blood mononuclear cells. The receptors originated from a human donor with common variable immunodeficiency.

Points on this clone: Read sequence stops 3 residues before the CDR3 end, and the germline J gene provides the missing end. This rearrangement joins TRBV19 to TRBJ2-7, with D possibly matching TRBD1 (5 bases). Germline CDR1 is LNHDA and CDR2 is SQIVND (reference sequence). Trimming pared 11 bases from V and 3 bases from J, leaving 11 bases between. The CDR3 is made up of 11 amino acids. Partial CDR3 DNA: TGTGCCCCAGACAGTAACTACGAG. It specifies CAPDSNYE. In full, the CDR3 reads CAPDSNYEQYF.

This chain's CDR3 is CASSGTGGLDTEAFF. CDR3 DNA (partial): TGTGCCAGCAGTGGAACAGGGGGCTTGGACACTGAA. The chain joins TRBV2 to TRBJ1-1, with 9 bases fitting TRBD1. The read ends 3 residues early relative to the CDR3; the germline J gene fills the gap. The CDR3 sequence is 15 residues long. The V segment lost 4 bases and the J segment 3 bases; nucleotides outside the gene matches: 6. Per the germline V gene, CDR1 is SNHLY and CDR2 is FYNNEI.

With respect to this clone: The read ends 3 residues before the CDR3 terminus; that terminus is restored from the germline J gene. The chain recombines TRBV2 with TRBJ2-7; 7 positions match TRBD1. V lost 9 bases and J lost 2; bases outside the gene matches: 10. The CDR3 totals 14 residues. Germline values: CDR1 SNHLY, CDR2 FYNNEI. The CDR3 spells CASLLTTGAYEQYF. The DNA read from the CDR3 is TGTGCCAGTCTCCTTACTACAGGGGCCTACGAG.

Note on this clone: With the read ending 3 residues before the CDR3 end, the germline J gene is used to fill in that end. The chain employs TRBV18 and TRBJ2-1, with D tentatively TRBD2 (7 bases). The CDR3 is 15 amino acids. Germline CDR1 KGHSH, CDR2 LQKENI. Trimming removed 6 bases from V and 9 bases from J, with 21 bases in between. The CDR3 loop is CASSSNRDPGGEQFF. The part of the CDR3 DNA that was read is TGTGCCAGCTCGTCTAACAGGGATCCGGGGGGTGAG. The full variable domain, its missing parts supplied by reference TRBV18 and TRBJ2-1, is NAGVMQNPRHLVRRRGQEARLRCSPMKGHSHVYWYRQLPEEGLKFMVYLQKENIIDESGMPKERFSAEFPKEGPSILRIQQVVRGDSAAYFCASSSNRDPGGEQFFGPGTRLTVL.

A word on this clone: With the read ending 3 residues before the CDR3 end, the germline J gene is used to fill in that end. The V call is TRBV7-2, the J call TRBJ2-3, with 10 bases that match TRBD2. After removal of 5 bases from V and 6 bases from J, the junction contained 8 bases not matched to a gene. Germline-derived CDR1 and CDR2 are SGHTA and FQGNSA. The CDR3 runs to 15 residues. The chain's CDR3 is CASSKSGGAADTQYF. The CDR3 DNA, read in part, is TGTGCCAGCAGCAAAAGCGGGGGGGCCGCGGATACG.

A word on this clone: The CDR3 end lies 3 residues beyond the end of the read and is filled in from the germline J gene. The chain joins TRBV7-2 to TRBJ1-5; weak D call: TRBD1 (5 bases). Germline CDR1 and CDR2: SGHTA and FQGNSA. The CDR3 runs 14 residues. V was pared by 1 base and J by 6 bases, with 10 bases between. CDR3 sequence reads: CASSLGGQGQPQHF. CDR3 DNA (partial): TGTGCCAGCAGCTTAGGTGGGCAGGGTCAGCCC.

This clone was observed a few times. The CDR3 extends 3 residues past the end of the read, so its final part is completed from the germline J gene. The chain has TRBV18 and TRBJ1-1; 11 nucleotides align to TRBD1. V trimming: 5 bases; J trimming: 6 bases; junction bases outside the gene matches: 2. The CDR3 length is 13 residues. Germline CDR1 is KGHSH and CDR2 is LQKENI. CDR3 bases read: TGTGCCAGCTCATCGGGACAGGGGGCTGAA. Its protein product is CASSSGQGAE. The entire CDR3 protein reads CASSSGQGAEAFF. The full variable domain, completed using reference TRBV18 and TRBJ1-1, is NAGVMQNPRHLVRRRGQEARLRCSPMKGHSHVYWYRQLPEEGLKFMVYLQKENIIDESGMPKERFSAEFPKEGPSILRIQQVVRGDSAAYFCASSSGQGAEAFFGQGTRLTVV.

With respect to this clone: The sequenced fragment ends 3 residues before the CDR3 boundary, so the rest is inferred from the germline J gene. The chain has TRBV18 and TRBJ2-5, with D possibly matching TRBD1 (5 bases). The germline gives CDR1 KGHSH, CDR2 LQKENI. The CDR3 spans 15 residues. Trimming took off 1 base at V and 4 bases at J, with 13 bases between the two ends. The CDR3 here is CASSPRGSLAETQYF. CDR3 DNA (partial): TGTGCCAGCTCACCACGGGGCAGCCTTGCAGAGACC.

A word on this clone: Read sequence stops 3 residues before the CDR3 end, and the germline J gene provides the missing end. The rearrangement uses TRBV6-2 or TRBV6-3 and TRBJ2-7; D gene unclear. Trimming pared 4 bases from V and 3 bases from J, leaving 10 bases between. This CDR3 is 13 amino acids long. Germline CDR1 MNHEY, CDR2 SVGEGT. The chain's CDR3 is CASSSGSYYEQYF. The covered CDR3 bases are TGTGCCAGCAGTTCCGGGTCTTACTACGAG.